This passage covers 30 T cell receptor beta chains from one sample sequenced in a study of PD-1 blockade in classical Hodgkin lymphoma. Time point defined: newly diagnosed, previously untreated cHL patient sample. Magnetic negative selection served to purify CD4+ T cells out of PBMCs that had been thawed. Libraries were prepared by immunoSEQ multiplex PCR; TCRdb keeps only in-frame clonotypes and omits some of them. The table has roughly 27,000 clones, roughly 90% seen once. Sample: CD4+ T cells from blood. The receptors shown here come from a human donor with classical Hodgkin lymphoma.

In DNA form, the CDR3 reads TGTGCCTGGAGTTTGGACGGGAATCAGCCCCAGCATTTT. This codes for CAWSLDGNQPQHF. The J gene is TRBJ1-5, the V gene TRBV30; D gene unclear. There are 13 residues in the CDR3. Germline loops: CDR1 GTSNPN, CDR2 SVGIG (reference sequence). The V end lost 2 bases, the J end lost 4 bases, and 9 bases lay between the germline ends.

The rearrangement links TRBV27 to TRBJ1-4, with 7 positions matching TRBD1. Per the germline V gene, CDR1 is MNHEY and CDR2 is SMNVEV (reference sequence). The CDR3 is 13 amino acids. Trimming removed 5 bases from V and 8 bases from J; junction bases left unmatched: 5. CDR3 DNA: TGTGCCAGCAGTCAAGGACAGGAGGAAAAACTGTTTTTT. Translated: CASSQGQEEKLFF.

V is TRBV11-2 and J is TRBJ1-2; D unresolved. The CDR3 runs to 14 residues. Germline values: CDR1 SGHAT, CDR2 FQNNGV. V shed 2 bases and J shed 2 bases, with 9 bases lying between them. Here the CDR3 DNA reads TGTGCCAGCAGCTTAACCCACAGAAACTATGGCTACACCTTC. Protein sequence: CASSLTHRNYGYTF.

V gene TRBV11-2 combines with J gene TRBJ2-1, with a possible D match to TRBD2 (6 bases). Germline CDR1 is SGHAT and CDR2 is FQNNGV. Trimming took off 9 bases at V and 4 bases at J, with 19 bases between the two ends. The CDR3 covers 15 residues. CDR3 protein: CARGMRRAEYNEQFF. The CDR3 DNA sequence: TGTGCCAGGGGAATGAGGAGGGCCGAGTACAATGAGCAGTTCTTC.

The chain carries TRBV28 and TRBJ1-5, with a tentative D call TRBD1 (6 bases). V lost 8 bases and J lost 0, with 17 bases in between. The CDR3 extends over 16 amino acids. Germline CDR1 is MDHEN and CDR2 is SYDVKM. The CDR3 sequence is CASGRGGPISNQPQHF. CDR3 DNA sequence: TGTGCCAGCGGCAGAGGGGGACCCATTAGCAATCAGCCCCAGCATTTT.

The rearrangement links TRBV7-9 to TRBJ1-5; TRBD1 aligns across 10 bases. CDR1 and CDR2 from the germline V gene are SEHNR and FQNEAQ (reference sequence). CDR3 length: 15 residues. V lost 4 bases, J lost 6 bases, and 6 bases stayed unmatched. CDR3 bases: TGTGCCAGCAGCTCGACAGGGGGCCACGGTCAGCCCCAGCATTTT. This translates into CASSSTGGHGQPQHF.

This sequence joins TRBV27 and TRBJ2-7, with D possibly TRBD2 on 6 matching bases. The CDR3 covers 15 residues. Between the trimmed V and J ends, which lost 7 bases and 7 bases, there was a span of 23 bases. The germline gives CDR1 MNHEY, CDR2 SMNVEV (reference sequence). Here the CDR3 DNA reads TGTGCCAGCAATCGAAGGCGGAGTCCTGGGGGGGAGCAGTACTTC. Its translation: CASNRRRSPGGEQYF.

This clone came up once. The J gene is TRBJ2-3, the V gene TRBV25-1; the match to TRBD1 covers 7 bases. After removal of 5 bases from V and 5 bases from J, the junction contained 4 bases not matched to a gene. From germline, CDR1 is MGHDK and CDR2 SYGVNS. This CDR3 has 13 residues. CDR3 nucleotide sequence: TGTGCCAGCAGTCGGGACAGCCTAGATACGCAGTATTTT. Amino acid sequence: CASSRDSLDTQYF.

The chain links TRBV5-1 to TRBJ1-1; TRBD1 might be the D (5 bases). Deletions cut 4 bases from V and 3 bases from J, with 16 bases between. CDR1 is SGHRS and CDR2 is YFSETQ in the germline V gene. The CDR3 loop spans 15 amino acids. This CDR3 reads CASSASRVSDTEAFF. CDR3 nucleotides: TGCGCCAGCAGCGCCAGCAGGGTTAGCGACACTGAAGCTTTCTTT.

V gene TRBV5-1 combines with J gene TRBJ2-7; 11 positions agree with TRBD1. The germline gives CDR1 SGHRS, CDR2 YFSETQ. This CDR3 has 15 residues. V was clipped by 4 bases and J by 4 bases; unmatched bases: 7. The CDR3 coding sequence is TGCGCCAGCAGCAAGCGGACAGGGGGCGGGTACGAGCAGTACTTC. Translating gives CASSKRTGGGYEQYF.

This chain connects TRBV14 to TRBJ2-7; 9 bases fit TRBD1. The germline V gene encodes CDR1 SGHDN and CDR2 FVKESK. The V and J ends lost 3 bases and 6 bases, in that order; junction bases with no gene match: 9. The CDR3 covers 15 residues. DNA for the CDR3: TGTGCCAGCAGCCACACGGACAGGGGTATTTTCGAGCAGTACTTC. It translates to CASSHTDRGIFEQYF.

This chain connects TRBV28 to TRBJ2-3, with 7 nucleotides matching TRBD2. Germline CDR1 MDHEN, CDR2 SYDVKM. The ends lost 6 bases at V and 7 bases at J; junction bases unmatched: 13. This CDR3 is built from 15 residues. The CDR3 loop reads CASRGGGLLGNTQYF. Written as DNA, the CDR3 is TGTGCCAGCAGGGGGGGAGGGCTCCTAGGGAATACGCAGTATTTT. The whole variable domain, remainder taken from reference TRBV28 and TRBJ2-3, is DVKVTQSSRYLVKRTGEKVFLECVQDMDHENMFWYRQDPGLGLRLIYFSYDVKMKEKGDIPEGYSVSREKKERFSLILESASTNQTSMYLCASRGGGLLGNTQYFGPGTRLTVL.

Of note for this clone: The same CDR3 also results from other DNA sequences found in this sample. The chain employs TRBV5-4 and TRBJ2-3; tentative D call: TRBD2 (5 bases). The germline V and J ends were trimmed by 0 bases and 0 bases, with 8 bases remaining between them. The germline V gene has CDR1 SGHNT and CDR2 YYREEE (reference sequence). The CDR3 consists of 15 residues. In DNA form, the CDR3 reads TGTGCCAGCAGCTTGGAGGGCGGGAGCACAGATACGCAGTATTTT. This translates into CASSLEGGSTDTQYF.

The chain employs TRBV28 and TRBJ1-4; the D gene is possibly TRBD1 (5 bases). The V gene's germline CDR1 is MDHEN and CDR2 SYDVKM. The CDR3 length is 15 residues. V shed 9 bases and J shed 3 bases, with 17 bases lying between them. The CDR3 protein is CASGGGRGPNEKLFF. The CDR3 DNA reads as TGTGCCAGTGGCGGGGGTAGGGGCCCTAATGAAAAACTGTTTTTT.

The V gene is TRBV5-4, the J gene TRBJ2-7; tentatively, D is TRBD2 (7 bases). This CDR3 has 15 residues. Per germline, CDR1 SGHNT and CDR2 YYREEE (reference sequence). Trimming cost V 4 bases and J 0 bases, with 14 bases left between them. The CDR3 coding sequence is TGTGCCAGCAGCGTGGGAGGGGGACCCTCCTACGAGCAGTACTTC. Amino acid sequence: CASSVGGGPSYEQYF.

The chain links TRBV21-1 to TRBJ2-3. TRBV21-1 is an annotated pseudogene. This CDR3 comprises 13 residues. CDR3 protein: CASSKAAQDTQYF. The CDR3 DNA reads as TGTGCCAGCAGCAAAGCGGCGCAAGATACGCAGTATTTT.

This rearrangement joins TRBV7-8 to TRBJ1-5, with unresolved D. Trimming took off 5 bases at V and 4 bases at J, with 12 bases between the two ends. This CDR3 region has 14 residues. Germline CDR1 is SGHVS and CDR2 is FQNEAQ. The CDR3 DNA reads TGTGCCAGCAGCATAGACCGGGGAAATCAGCCCCAGCATTTT. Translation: CASSIDRGNQPQHF.

The CDR3 nucleotides read TGTGCCAGCAGCTTAAACACAGACCATTACGAGCAGTACTTC. This gives the protein CASSLNTDHYEQYF. This sequence joins TRBV5-4 and TRBJ2-7; unclear D gene. The CDR3 is made up of 14 amino acids. Deletions cut 2 bases from V and 4 bases from J, with 13 bases between. In germline, CDR1 is SGHNT, CDR2 YYREEE (reference sequence). Based on the CDR3 plus reference TRBV5-4 and TRBJ2-7, the full variable domain is ETGVTQSPTHLIKTRGQQVTLRCSSQSGHNTVSWYQQALGQGPQFIFQYYREEENGRGNFPPRFSGLQFPNYSSELNVNALELDDSALYLCASSLNTDHYEQYFGPGTRLTVT.

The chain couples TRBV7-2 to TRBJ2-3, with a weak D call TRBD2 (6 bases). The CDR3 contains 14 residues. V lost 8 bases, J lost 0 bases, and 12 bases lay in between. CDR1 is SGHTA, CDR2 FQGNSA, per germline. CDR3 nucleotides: TGTGCCAGCCTGGAGGGTGCTAGCACAGATACGCAGTATTTT. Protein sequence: CASLEGASTDTQYF.

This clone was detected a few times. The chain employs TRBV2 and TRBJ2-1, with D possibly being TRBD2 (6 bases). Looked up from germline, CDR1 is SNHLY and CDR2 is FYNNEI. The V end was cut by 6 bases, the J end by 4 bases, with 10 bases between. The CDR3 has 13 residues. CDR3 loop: CASSDGLYNEQFF. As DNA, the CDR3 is TGTGCCAGCAGCGACGGACTATACAATGAGCAGTTCTTC.

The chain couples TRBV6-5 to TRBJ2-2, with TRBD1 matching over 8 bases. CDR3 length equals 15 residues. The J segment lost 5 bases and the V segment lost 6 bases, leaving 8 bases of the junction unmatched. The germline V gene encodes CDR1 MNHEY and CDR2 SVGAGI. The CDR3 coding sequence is TGTGCCAGCAGCCTTAGTACAGGGGGGACCGGGGAGCTGTTTTTT. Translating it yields CASSLSTGGTGELFF.

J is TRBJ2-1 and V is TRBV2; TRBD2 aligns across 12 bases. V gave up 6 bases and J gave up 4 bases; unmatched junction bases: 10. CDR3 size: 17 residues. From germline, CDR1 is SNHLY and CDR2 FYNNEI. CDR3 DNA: TGTGCCAGCAGCCGGACTAGCGGGACCTTGATTTACAATGAGCAGTTCTTC. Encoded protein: CASSRTSGTLIYNEQFF.

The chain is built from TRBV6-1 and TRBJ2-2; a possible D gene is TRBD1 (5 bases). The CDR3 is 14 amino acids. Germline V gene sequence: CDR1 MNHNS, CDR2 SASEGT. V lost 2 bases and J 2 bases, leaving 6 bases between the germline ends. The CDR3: CASSEQGNTGELFF. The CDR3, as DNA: TGTGCCAGCAGTGAACAGGGAAACACCGGGGAGCTGTTTTTT.

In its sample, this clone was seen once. CDR3 DNA: TGCAGTGTACGGAACTCCTACGAGCAGTACTTC. Amino acid sequence: CSVRNSYEQYF. The chain employs TRBV20-1 and TRBJ2-7; D ambiguous. V lost 7 bases to trimming and J lost 0 bases, with 7 bases between them. Per germline, CDR1 DFQATT and CDR2 SNEGSKA (reference sequence). The CDR3 has 11 amino acids.

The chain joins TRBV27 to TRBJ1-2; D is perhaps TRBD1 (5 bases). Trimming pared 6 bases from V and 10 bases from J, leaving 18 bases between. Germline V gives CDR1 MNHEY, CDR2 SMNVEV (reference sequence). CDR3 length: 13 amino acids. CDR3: CASRLTGTSTYTF. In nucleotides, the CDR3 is TGTGCCAGCAGACTCACCGGGACTTCAACCTACACCTTC.

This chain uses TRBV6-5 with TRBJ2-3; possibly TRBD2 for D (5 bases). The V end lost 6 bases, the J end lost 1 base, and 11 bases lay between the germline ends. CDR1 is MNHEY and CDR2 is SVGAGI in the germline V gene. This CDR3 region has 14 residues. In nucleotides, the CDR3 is TGTGCCAGCAGGGGAATCGGGGGCACAGATACGCAGTATTTT. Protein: CASRGIGGTDTQYF.

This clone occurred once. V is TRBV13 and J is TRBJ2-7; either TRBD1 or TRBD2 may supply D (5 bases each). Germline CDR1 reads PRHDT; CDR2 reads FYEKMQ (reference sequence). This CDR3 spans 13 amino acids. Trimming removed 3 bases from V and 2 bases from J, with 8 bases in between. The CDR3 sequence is CASSLGRAYEQYF. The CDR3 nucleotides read TGTGCCAGCAGCTTGGGGCGGGCCTACGAGCAGTACTTC.

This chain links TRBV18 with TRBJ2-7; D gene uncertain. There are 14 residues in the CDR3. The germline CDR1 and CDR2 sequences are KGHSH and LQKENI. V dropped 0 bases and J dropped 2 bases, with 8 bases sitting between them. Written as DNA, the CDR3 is TGTGCCAGCTCACCACCTGGGGAACCCTACGAGCAGTACTTC. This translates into CASSPPGEPYEQYF.

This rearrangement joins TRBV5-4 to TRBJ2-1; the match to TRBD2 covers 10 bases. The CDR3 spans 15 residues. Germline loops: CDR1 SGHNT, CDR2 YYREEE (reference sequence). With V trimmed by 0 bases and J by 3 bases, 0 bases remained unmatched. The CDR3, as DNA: TGTGCCAGCAGCTTGGCTAGCGGGAGCTACAATGAGCAGTTCTTC. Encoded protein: CASSLASGSYNEQFF.

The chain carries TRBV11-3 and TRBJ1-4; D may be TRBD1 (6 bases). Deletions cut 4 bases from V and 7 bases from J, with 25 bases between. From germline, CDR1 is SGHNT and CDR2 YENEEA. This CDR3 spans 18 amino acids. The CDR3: CASSYKQGSTRSGEKLFF. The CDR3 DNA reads TGTGCCAGCAGCTACAAACAGGGATCTACGCGTTCCGGTGAAAAACTGTTTTTT.